This TCR beta chain was found in a study of long-term antiretroviral therapy in people with HIV. As concerns this clone: Its antigen remains unidentified.

Version v3.0 of the immunoSEQ assay ran at survey level. TCRdb's table, derived via immunoSEQ multiplex PCR, lists solely in-frame clones and lacks some. Here the sample spans roughly 40,000 clones, more than 80% being singletons. The junction had 13 bases not matched to a gene; V was cut back by 6 bases and J by 0 bases. Germline loops: CDR1 ENHRY, CDR2 SYGVKD. The CDR3 contains 17 residues. Study-wide findings and caveats: Clonal expansions arising prior to ART prevailed in the repertoire at every time point. Spans of CDR3 length were tighter for HIV repertoires than for controls.

This clonotype was obtained from a woman aged 45 to 65 with HIV. The sample was unsorted PBMCs, taken 3.1 years after starting antiretroviral therapy. This chain uses TRBV10-3 with TRBJ1-1, with 7 bases aligning to TRBD1. The CDR3 region is CAIRNRDRETMNTEAFF. The CDR3 DNA sequence: TGTGCCATCAGAAACCGGGACAGAGAAACTATGAACACTGAAGCTTTCTTT.